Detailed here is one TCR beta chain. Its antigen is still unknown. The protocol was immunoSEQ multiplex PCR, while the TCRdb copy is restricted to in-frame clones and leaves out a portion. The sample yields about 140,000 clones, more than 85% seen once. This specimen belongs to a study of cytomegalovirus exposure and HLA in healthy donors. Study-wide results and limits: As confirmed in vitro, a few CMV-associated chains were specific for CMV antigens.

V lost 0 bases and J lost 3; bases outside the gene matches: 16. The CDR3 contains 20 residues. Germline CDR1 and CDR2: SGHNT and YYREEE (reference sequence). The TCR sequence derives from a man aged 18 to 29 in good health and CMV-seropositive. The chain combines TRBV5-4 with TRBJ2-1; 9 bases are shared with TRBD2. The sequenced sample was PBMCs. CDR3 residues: CASSLGSGSLWVKVYNEQFF. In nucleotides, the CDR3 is TGTGCCAGCAGCTTGGGTAGCGGGAGCCTCTGGGTGAAAGTCTACAATGAGCAGTTCTTC.